Listed here are 10 T cell receptor beta chains from one sample, sequenced in a study of OX40 agonist ivuxolimab in advanced cancers. Measured with immunoSEQ multiplex PCR; TCRdb has only the in-frame clones, and not every one. Of 75,000 to 80,000 clones in the sample, around four fifths were seen once. Sample: CD4+ or CD8+ T cells sorted from blood, taken in a trial of the OX40 agonist ivuxolimab. Receptors were obtained from an adult with an advanced solid tumor such as melanoma, head and neck, liver or kidney cancer.

The V gene is TRBV5-1, the J gene TRBJ1-3; 7 nucleotides line up with TRBD1. Germline V gene lookup returns CDR1 SGHRS and CDR2 YFSETQ. After removal of 2 bases from V and 7 bases from J, the junction contained 3 bases not matched to a gene. This CDR3 is 13 amino acids long. The CDR3 nucleotides are TGCGCCAGCAGCTTTAACAGGGGTAACACCATATATTTT. It encodes CASSFNRGNTIYF.

The chain links TRBV4-3 to TRBJ2-6, with D perhaps TRBD1 (6 bases). V lost 1 base to trimming and J lost 0 bases, with 13 bases between them. This CDR3 region has 18 residues. Germline CDR1 is LGHNA and CDR2 is YSLEER. The CDR3 DNA sequence: TGCGCCAGCAGCCAAGGAGGCAGGGGAGTCTCTGGGGCCAACGTCCTGACTTTC. Translation: CASSQGGRGVSGANVLTF.

The chain joins TRBV4-1 to TRBJ1-1; TRBD1 matches at 12 bases. V gave up 6 bases and J gave up 1 base; unmatched junction bases: 9. The CDR3 totals 17 residues. Germline CDR1 MGHRA, CDR2 YSYEKL. CDR3 protein: CASSRSRDRGPNTEAFF. CDR3 bases: TGCGCCAGCAGTCGAAGCCGGGACAGGGGGCCGAACACTGAAGCTTTCTTT.

The chain is built from TRBV19 and TRBJ1-3; maybe TRBD1 (6 bases). CDR3 length: 18 amino acids. CDR1 and CDR2 from the germline V gene are LNHDA and SQIVND (reference sequence). Trimming removed 9 bases at V and 8 bases at J, with 32 bases between. DNA for the CDR3: TGTGCCAGCCCCTGGGACAACCGCCCGGGTCCCTCCCGGGACACCATATATTTT. Translation: CASPWDNRPGPSRDTIYF.

V is TRBV7-9 and J is TRBJ1-5; 7 nucleotides agree with TRBD1. The CDR3 totals 15 residues. V shed 5 bases, J shed 7 bases, and the junction held 11 bases outside the gene matches. Germline assignment: CDR1 SEHNR and CDR2 FQNEAQ (reference sequence). For the CDR3, the DNA is TGTGCCAGCAGCCCGGACAGGATCTCATTACAGCCCCAGCATTTT. It translates to CASSPDRISLQPQHF.

This clone was seen only once. The chain has TRBV11-3 and TRBJ2-6, with D maybe TRBD2 (5 bases). The CDR3 contains 15 residues. The V end lost 5 bases, the J end lost 0 bases, and 8 bases lay between the germline ends. Per the germline V gene, CDR1 is SGHNT and CDR2 is YENEEA. CDR3 in amino acids: CASSQRDSGANVLTF. The DNA of the CDR3 is TGTGCCAGCAGCCAACGGGACTCTGGGGCCAACGTCCTGACTTTC.

This chain uses TRBV5-1 with TRBJ1-5; TRBD1 matches at 7 bases. V lost 0 bases and J lost 1; bases outside the gene matches: 1. This CDR3 region has 15 residues. CDR1 SGHRS and CDR2 YFSETQ come from the germline V gene. The CDR3 DNA reads TGCGCCAGCAGCTTGGAGGGACAGAGCAATCAGCCCCAGCATTTT. It specifies CASSLEGQSNQPQHF.

This chain links TRBV11-3 with TRBJ2-2; possibly TRBD2 for D (5 bases). Germline assignment: CDR1 SGHNT and CDR2 YENEEA. CDR3 length: 14 residues. V was pared by 1 base and J by 5 bases, with 8 bases between. CDR3 amino acids: CASSLGGETGELFF. For the CDR3, the DNA is TGTGCCAGCAGCTTAGGTGGGGAGACCGGGGAGCTGTTTTTT.

The rearrangement links TRBV12-5 to TRBJ2-3, with unresolved D. Trimming removed 2 bases at V and 5 bases at J, with 8 bases between. Looked up from germline, CDR1 is LGHNT and CDR2 is FRNRAP. The CDR3 covers 13 residues. The CDR3 nucleotides read TGTGCTAGTGGTTTGCCCCAAGGAGATACGCAGTATTTT. It specifies CASGLPQGDTQYF.

For the CDR3, the DNA is TGTGCCAGCTTCGCACAGAGGGCGGGCGGAAACACCATATATTTT. Protein sequence: CASFAQRAGGNTIYF. The rearrangement joins TRBV28 to TRBJ1-3, with D hard to call. Germline lookup yields CDR1 MDHEN and CDR2 SYDVKM. V was cut by 8 bases and J by 4 bases, with 18 bases left in between. This CDR3 region has 15 residues. Drawing the rest from reference TRBV28 and TRBJ1-3, the complete variable domain is DVKVTQSSRYLVKRTGEKVFLECVQDMDHENMFWYRQDPGLGLRLIYFSYDVKMKEKGDIPEGYSVSREKKERFSLILESASTNQTSMYLCASFAQRAGGNTIYFGEGSWLTVV.